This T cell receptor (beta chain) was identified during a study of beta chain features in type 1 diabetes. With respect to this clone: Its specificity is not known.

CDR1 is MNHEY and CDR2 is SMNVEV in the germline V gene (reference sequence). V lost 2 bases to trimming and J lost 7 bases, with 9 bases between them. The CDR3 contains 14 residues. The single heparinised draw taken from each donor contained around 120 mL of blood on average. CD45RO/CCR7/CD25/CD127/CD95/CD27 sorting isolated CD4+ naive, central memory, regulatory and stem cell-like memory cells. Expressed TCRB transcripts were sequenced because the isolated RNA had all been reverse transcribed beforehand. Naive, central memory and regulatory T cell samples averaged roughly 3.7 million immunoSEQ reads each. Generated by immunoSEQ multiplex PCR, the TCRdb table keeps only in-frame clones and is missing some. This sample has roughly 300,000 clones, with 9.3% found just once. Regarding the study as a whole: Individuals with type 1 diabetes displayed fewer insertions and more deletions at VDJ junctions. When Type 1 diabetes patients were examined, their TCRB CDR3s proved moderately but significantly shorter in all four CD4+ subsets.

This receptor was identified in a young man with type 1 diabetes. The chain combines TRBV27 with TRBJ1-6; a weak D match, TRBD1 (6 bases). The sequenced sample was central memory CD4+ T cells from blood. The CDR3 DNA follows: TGTGCCAGCAGTTTAACCGGGGGCAATTCACCCCTCCACTTT. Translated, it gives CASSLTGGNSPLHF.